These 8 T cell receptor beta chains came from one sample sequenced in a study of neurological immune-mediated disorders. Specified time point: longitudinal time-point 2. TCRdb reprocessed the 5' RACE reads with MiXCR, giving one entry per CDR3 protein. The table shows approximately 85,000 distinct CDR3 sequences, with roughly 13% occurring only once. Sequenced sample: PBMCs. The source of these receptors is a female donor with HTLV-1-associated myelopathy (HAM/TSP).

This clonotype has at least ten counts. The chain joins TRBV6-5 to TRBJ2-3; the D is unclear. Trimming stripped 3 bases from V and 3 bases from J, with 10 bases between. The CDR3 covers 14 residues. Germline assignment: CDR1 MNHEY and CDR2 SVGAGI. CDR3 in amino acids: CASSYLGSTDTQYF. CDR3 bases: TGTGCCAGCAGTTATTTAGGGTCAACAGATACGCAGTATTTT.

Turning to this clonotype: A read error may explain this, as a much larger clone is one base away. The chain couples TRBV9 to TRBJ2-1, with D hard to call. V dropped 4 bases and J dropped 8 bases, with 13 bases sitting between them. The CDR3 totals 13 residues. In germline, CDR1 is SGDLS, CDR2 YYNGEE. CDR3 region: CASSKAIYHEQFF. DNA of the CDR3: TGTGCCAGCAGCAAAGCTATTTACCATGAGCAGTTCTTC.

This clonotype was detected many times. CDR3 in amino acids: CASSLAPGANTYEQYF. The CDR3 coding sequence is TGCGCCAGCAGCTTGGCCCCAGGGGCAAACACCTACGAGCAGTACTTC. The V gene is TRBV5-1, the J gene TRBJ2-7; a weak D match, TRBD1 (6 bases). Germline V gives CDR1 SGHRS, CDR2 YFSETQ. CDR3 size: 16 residues. The ends were cut back, 0 bases at V and 2 bases at J, with 15 bases in the middle.

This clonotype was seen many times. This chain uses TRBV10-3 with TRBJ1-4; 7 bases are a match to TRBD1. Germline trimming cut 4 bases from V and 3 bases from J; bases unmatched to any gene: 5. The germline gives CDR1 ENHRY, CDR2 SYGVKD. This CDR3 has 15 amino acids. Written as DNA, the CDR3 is TGTGCCATCAGTGGCCAGGGGGAAGCTAATGAAAAACTGTTTTTT. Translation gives CAISGQGEANEKLFF.

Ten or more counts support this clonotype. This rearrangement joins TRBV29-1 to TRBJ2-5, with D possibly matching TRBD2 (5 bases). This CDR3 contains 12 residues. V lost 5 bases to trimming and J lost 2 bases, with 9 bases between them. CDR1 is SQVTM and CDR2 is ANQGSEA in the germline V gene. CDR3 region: CSVRAVQETQYF. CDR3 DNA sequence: TGCAGCGTTCGAGCGGTTCAAGAGACCCAGTACTTC.

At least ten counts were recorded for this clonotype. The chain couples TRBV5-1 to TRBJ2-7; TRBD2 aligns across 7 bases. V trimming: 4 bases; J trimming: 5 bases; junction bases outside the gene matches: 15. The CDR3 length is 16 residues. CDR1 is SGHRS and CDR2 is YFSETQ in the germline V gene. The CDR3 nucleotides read TGCGCCAGCAGCGACATCCAGGGACTACCAAGCGACGAGCAGTACTTC. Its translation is CASSDIQGLPSDEQYF.

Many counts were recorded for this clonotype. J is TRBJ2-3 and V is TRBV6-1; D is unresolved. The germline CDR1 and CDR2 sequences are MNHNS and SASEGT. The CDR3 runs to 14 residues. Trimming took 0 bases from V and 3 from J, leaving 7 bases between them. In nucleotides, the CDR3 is TGTGCCAGCAGTGAAGCTGGGATTACAGATACGCAGTATTTT. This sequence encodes CASSEAGITDTQYF.

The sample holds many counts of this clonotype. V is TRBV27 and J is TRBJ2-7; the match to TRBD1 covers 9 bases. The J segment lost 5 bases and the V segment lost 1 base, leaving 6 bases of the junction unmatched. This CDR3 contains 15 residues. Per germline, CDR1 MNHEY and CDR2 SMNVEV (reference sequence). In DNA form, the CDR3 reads TGTGCCAGCAGTTTATGGGACAGGGATAGCCACGAGCAGTACTTC. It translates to CASSLWDRDSHEQYF.